The clone carrying this T cell receptor beta chain was picked up a small number of times. Extraction yielded total RNA from whole blood (unfractionated). V was clipped by 3 bases and J by 0 bases; unmatched bases: 8. The CDR3 consists of 17 residues. Germline V gene data show CDR1 as SGHAT and CDR2 as FQNNGV. The data originate from a study of human T cells and chemical hapten exposure. In the study overall: Per-sample TCR yield variability stemmed mainly from small pooled library volume differences.

It was the library that attached unique molecular identifiers to individual cDNA molecules. In TCRdb, the 5' RACE reads were re-called with MiXCR into one record per CDR3 protein. The table shows under 150,000 distinct CDR3 sequences, with 15% to 20% occurring only once. The chain couples TRBV11-2 to TRBJ2-3, with 8 bases matching TRBD1. The receptor comes from a human donor in good health. The CDR3 nucleotides are TGTGCCAGCAGCTTGCTGTCAGGGGGCCATAGCACAGATACGCAGTATTTT. This sequence encodes CASSLLSGGHSTDTQYF.